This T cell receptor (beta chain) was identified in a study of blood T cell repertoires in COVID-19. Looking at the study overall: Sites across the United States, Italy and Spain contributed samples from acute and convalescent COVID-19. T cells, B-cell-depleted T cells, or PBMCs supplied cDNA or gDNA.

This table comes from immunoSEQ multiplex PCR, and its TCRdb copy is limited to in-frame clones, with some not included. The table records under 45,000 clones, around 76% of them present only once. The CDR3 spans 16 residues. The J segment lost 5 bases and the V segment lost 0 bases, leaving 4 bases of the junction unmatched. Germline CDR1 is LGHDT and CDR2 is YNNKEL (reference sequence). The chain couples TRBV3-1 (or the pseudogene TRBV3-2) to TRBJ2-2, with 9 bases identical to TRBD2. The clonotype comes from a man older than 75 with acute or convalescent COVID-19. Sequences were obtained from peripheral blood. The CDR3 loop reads CASSQERLAGTGELFF. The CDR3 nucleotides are TGTGCCAGCAGCCAAGAACGGCTAGCGGGAACCGGGGAGCTGTTTTTT.